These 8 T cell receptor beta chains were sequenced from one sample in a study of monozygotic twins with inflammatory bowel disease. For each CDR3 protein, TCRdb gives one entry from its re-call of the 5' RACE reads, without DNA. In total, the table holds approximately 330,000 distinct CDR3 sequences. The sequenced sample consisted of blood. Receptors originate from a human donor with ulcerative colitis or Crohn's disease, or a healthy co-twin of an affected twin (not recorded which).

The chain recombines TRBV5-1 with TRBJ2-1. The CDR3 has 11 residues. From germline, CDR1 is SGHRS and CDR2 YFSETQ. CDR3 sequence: CASSLDGEQFF.

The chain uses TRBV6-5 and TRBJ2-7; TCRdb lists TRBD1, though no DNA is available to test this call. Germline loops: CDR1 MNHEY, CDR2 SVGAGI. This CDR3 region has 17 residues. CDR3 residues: CASSYTGQGIGLYEQYF.

The CDR3 here is CSARDIAAGGDTQYF. The chain has TRBV20-1 and TRBJ2-3; TCRdb lists TRBD2, though no DNA is available to test this call. There are 15 residues in the CDR3. In germline, CDR1 is DFQATT, CDR2 SNEGSKA (reference sequence).

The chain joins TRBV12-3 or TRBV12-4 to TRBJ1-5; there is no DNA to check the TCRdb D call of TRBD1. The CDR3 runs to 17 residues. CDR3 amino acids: CASSSEVLTGTGGPQHF.

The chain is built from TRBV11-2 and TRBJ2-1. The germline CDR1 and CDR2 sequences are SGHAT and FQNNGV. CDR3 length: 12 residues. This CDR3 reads CASSLDSGFKFF. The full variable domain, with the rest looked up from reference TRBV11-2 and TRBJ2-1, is EAGVAQSPRYKIIEKRQSVAFWCNPISGHATLYWYQQILGQGPKLLIQFQNNGVVDDSQLPKDRFSAERLKGVDSTLKIQPAKLEDSAVYLCASSLDSGFKFFGPGTRLTVL.

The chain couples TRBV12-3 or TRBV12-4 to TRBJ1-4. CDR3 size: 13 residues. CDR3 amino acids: CASSWREGEKLFF.

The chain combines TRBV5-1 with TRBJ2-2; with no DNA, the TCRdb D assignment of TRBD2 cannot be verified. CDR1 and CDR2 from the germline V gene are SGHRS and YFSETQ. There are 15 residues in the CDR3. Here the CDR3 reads CASSTPGLFPGELFF.

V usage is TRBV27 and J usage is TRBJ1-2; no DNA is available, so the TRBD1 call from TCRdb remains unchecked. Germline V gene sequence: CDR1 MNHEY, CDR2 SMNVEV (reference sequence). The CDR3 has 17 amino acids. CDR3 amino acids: CASSFEATGAGSYGYTF.